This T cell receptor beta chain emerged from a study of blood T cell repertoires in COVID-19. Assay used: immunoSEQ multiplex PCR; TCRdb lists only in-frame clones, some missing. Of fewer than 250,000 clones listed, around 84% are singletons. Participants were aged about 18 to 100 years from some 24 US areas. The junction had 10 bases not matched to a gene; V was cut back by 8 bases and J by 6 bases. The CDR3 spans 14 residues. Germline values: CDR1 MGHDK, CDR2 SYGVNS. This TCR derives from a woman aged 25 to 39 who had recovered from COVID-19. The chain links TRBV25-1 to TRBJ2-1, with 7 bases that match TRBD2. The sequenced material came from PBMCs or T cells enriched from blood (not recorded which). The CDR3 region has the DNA TGTGCCAGCGGTCCGCTAGCGGCCATCAATGAGCAGTTCTTC. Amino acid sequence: CASGPLAAINEQFF.